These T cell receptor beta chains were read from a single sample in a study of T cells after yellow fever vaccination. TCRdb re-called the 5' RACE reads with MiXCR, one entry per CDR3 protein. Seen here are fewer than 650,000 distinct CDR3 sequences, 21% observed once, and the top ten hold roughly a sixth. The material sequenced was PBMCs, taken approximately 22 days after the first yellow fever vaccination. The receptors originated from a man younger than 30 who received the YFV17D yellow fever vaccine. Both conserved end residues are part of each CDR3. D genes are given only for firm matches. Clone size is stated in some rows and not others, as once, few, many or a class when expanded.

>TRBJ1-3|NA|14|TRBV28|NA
TGTGCCTCCGCGGAAAAACAGCGTGGAAACACCATATATTTT
CASAEKQRGNTIYF
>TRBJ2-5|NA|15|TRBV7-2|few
TGTGCCAGCAGCTTAATCGCCGATCGTTTGGAGACCCAGTACTTC
CASSLIADRLETQYF
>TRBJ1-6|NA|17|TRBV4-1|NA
TGCGCCAGCAGCCAAGATAGGGGCAGCGCCGTGGCTTCACCCCTCCACTTT
CASSQDRGSAVASPLHF
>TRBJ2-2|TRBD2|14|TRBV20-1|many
TGCAGTGCTAGACCCTCATTTAGCGGGAGGGAGCTGTTTTTT
CSARPSFSGRELFF
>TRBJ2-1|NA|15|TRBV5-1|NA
TGCGCCAGCAGAGGCAGTACGACCCCGGGGAATGAGCAGTTCTTC
CASRGSTTPGNEQFF
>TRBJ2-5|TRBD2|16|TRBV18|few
TGTGCCAGCTCACCTGGACTAGCGGTAAACGGAGAGACCCAGTACTTC
CASSPGLAVNGETQYF
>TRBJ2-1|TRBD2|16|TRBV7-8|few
TGTGCCAGCAGCTTAGGGGGACTAGCGAAAAACAATGAGCAGTTCTTC
CASSLGGLAKNNEQFF
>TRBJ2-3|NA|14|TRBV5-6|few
TGTGCCAGCAGCTTGGTCGGGGTCACAGATACGCAGTATTTT
CASSLVGVTDTQYF
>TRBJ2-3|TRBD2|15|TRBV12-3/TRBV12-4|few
TGTGCCAGCGGATCTAGCGGGGGGCGCGCAGATACGCAGTATTTT
CASGSSGGRADTQYF
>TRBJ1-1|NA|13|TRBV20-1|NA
TGCAGTGCTAGGAAGGTTGGGAACACTGAAGCTTTCTTT
CSARKVGNTEAFF
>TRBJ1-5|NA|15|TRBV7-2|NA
TGTGCCAGCACCAAGGGACGGGAGGGTTATCAGCCCCAGCATTTT
CASTKGREGYQPQHF
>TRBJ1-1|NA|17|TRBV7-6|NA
TGTGCCAGCAGCTTAGACGCGACAGGATCCCCCTTGTCGGGAGCTTTCTTT
CASSLDATGSPLSGAFF
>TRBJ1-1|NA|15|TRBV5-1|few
TGCGCCAGCAGCTCAGGGACCAGGGGGAACACTGAAGCTTTCTTT
CASSSGTRGNTEAFF
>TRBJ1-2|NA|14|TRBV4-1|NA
TGCGCCAGCAGCCAACCTACGGGGGCAAGGGGCTACACCTTC
CASSQPTGARGYTF
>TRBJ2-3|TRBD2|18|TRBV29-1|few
TGCAGCGTTGAGCCCTCGGGGGGGCTACGAGCTAGCACAGATACGCAGTATTTT
CSVEPSGGLRASTDTQYF
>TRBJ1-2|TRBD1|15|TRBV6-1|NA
TGTGCCAGCAGCATACAGGGGGGTCATTTGTATGGCTACACCTTC
CASSIQGGHLYGYTF
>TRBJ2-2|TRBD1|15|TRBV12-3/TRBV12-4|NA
TGTGCCAGCAGAGAAGACAGGGGTCGGACCGGGGAGCTGTTTTTT
CASREDRGRTGELFF
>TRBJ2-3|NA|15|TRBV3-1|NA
TGTGCCAGCAGCTTCGACCACCTGGGGACAGATACGCAGTATTTT
CASSFDHLGTDTQYF
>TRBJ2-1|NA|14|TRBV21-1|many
TGTGCCAGCAGCAAGGGGGAGTTGGACAATGAGCAGTTCTTC
CASSKGELDNEQFF
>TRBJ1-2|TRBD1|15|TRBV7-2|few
TGTGCCAGCAGCTTAGCGGGGACAGGGAGTTATGGCTACACCTTC
CASSLAGTGSYGYTF
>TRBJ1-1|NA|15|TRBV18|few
TGTGCCAGCTCACCAAATCCTTCGGTGAACACTGAAGCTTTCTTT
CASSPNPSVNTEAFF
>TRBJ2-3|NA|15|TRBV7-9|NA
TGTGCCAGCAGCCCAGACTTTCCGAGCACAGATACGCAGTATTTT
CASSPDFPSTDTQYF
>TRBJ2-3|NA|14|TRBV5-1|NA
TGCGCCAGCAGCGAGGGGACGCGCACAGATACGCAGTATTTT
CASSEGTRTDTQYF
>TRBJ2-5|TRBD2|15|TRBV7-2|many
TGTGCCAGCAGCTTACCACTAGCGGGGGTGGAGACCCAGTACTTC
CASSLPLAGVETQYF
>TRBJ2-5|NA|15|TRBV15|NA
TGTGCCACCAGCAGGAACCGGGTCCCGGGAGAGACCCAGTACTTC
CATSRNRVPGETQYF
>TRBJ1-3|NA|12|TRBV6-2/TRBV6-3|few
TGTGCCAGCAGTTACTCTGAATCCACCATATATTTT
CASSYSESTIYF
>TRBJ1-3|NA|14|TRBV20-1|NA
TGCAGTGCGAGCGACACGAACTCTGGAAACACCATATATTTT
CSASDTNSGNTIYF
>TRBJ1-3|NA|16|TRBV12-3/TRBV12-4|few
TGTGCCAGCAGTTTAGGGGCCCTAAGCTCTGGAAACACCATATATTTT
CASSLGALSSGNTIYF
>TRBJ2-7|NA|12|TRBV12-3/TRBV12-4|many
TGTGCCAGCAGTTTTGACAGTTACGAGCAGTACTTC
CASSFDSYEQYF
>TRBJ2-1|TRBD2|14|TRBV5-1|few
TGCGCCAGCGGTAGCGGGGGACTCTACAATGAGCAGTTCTTC
CASGSGGLYNEQFF
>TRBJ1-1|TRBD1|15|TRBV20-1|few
TGCAGTGCTAGAGACCCAGCAAGGGGGCTGGATGAAGCTTTCTTT
CSARDPARGLDEAFF
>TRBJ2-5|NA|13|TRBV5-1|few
TGCGCCAGCAGCGCGTCCCCCCAAGAGACCCAGTACTTC
CASSASPQETQYF
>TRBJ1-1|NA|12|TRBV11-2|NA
TGTGCCACCAGGACAGTGAACACTGAAGCTTTCTTT
CATRTVNTEAFF
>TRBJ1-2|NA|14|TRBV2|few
TGTGCCAGTATATCCGAGGGTAGCGTTTATGGCTACACCTTC
CASISEGSVYGYTF
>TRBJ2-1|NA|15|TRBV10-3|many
TGTGCCATCGATTCGGCAGGATATCCTTACAATGAGCAGTTCTTC
CAIDSAGYPYNEQFF
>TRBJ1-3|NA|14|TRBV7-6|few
TGTGCCAGCAGCTTCACAGGGTCCGGAAACACCATATATTTT
CASSFTGSGNTIYF
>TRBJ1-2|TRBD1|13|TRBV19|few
TGTGCCAGTAGTTTTGGGGACAGGGCCGGCTACACCTTC
CASSFGDRAGYTF
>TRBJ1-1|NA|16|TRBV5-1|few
TGCGCCAGCAGCTCGATGCCACTACAGGGGAACACTGAAGCTTTCTTT
CASSSMPLQGNTEAFF
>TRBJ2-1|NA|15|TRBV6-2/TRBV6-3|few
TGTGCCAGCAGTTACTCGCACAGACCTGTGGATGAGCAGTTCTTC
CASSYSHRPVDEQFF
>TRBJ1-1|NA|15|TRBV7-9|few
TGTGCCAGCACCCCGGCGTCAGGGTTAGGAATTGAAGCTTTCTTT
CASTPASGLGIEAFF
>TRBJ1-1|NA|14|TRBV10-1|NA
TGCGCCAGCAGTGAGTCGATGTGGACAGAGGAAGCTTTCTTT
CASSESMWTEEAFF
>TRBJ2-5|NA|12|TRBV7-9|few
TGTGCCAGCAGAAGAGCGGTGGGGACCCAGTACTTC
CASRRAVGTQYF
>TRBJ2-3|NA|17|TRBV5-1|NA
TGCGCCAGCAGCTTGGTCCCACCAGCGACCAGCACAGATACGCAGTATTTT
CASSLVPPATSTDTQYF
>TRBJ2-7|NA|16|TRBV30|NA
TGTGCCTGTGACAGGGGACGACTTGGGAGGGCTTACGAGCAGTACTTC
CACDRGRLGRAYEQYF
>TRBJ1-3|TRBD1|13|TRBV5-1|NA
TGCGCCAGCACTCAGGGGGCTGGAAACACCATATATTTT
CASTQGAGNTIYF
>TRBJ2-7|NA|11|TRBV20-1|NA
TGCAGTGCTAGACTTTACTACGAGCAGTACTTC
CSARLYYEQYF
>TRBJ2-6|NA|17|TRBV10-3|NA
TGTGCCATCAGTGAGATTCGACGGATCTCTGGGGCCAACGTCCTGACTTTC
CAISEIRRISGANVLTF
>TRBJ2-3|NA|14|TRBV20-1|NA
TGCAGTGCTAGACAACGCCTACTCACAGATACGCAGTATTTT
CSARQRLLTDTQYF
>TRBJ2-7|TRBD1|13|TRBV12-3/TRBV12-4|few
TGTGCCAGCAGTCCCAGACAGGGGCGCGAGCAGTACTTC
CASSPRQGREQYF
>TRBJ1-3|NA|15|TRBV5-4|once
TGTGCCAGCAGCTTGGGATCGGGGGAAAGGAACACCATATATTTT
CASSLGSGERNTIYF
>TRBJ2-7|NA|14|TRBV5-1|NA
TGCGCCAGCAGCTTGAAGGGGCAGGGCAGCGAGCAGTACTTC
CASSLKGQGSEQYF
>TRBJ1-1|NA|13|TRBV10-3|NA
TGTGCCATCAATTTTCAGGGCGGCACTGAAATTTTCTTT
CAINFQGGTEIFF
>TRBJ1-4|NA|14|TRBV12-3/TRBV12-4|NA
TGTGCCAGCACCGGATGGGGCCGGGGTGAAAAACTGTTTTTT
CASTGWGRGEKLFF
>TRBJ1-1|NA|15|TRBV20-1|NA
TGCAGTGCCAGATTATTATGGGCCGAGAACACTGAAGCTTTCTTT
CSARLLWAENTEAFF
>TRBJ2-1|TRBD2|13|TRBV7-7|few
TGTGCCAGCAGCTCCGCCGGGACTAGCGAACAGTTCTTC
CASSSAGTSEQFF